What follows are 27 T cell receptor beta chains derived from one specimen sequenced in a study of post-analysis software for immune sequencing data. The antigens of these receptors remain unknown. Unique molecular identifiers had been added to the TCR beta cDNA libraries. TCRdb re-called the PCR reads through MiXCR, storing one row per CDR3 protein. The data show about 820,000 distinct CDR3 sequences, 53% seen once. Regarding the study as a whole: In patients, roughly 5 TRBV segments were more frequent than in controls, with TRBV5-6, TRBV5-1 and TRBV20-1 among them.

Sequencing was carried out using blood. All receptors derive from a girl between 5 and 17 years old with multiple sclerosis.

V usage is TRBV9 and J usage is TRBJ2-1, with D maybe TRBD1 (5 bases). The V and J ends lost 4 bases and 5 bases respectively, with 13 bases between them. The CDR3 runs 14 residues. The germline V gene has CDR1 SGDLS and CDR2 YYNGEE. The CDR3 region is CASSPSGHDNEQFF. CDR3 DNA sequence: TGTGCCAGCAGCCCCTCCGGACATGACAATGAGCAGTTCTTC.

The CDR3 region is CASSLRTRDETQYF. The CDR3 nucleotides read TGCGCCAGCAGCTTGAGGACCCGCGACGAGACCCAGTACTTC. The chain is built from TRBV5-1 and TRBJ2-5; D gene uncertain. Per germline, CDR1 SGHRS and CDR2 YFSETQ. V was cut by 1 base and J by 5 bases, with 12 bases left in between. The CDR3 covers 14 residues.

V gene TRBV9 combines with J gene TRBJ2-5, with D possibly matching TRBD2 (6 bases). Trimming cost V 0 bases and J 4 bases, with 13 bases left between them. Germline-derived CDR1 and CDR2 are SGDLS and YYNGEE. The CDR3 covers 15 residues. The CDR3, as DNA: TGTGCCAGCAGCGTAGCCCCGGAGGGCGTAGAGACCCAGTACTTC. It is translated as CASSVAPEGVETQYF.

This clonotype was found a few times. The V and J genes are TRBV29-1 and TRBJ2-6; the match to TRBD1 covers 8 bases. The CDR3 is 15 residues long. J gave up 1 base and V 6 bases, and 5 bases lay outside the gene matches. The germline V gene has CDR1 SQVTM and CDR2 ANQGSEA. The CDR3 here is CSVIGTGSGANVLTF. Here the CDR3 DNA reads TGCAGCGTGATCGGGACAGGATCTGGGGCCAACGTCCTGACTTTC. The full variable domain, its missing parts supplied by reference TRBV29-1 and TRBJ2-6, is SAVISQKPSRDICQRGTSLTIQCQVDSQVTMMFWYRQQPGQSLTLIATANQGSEATYESGFVIDKFPISRPNLTFSTLTVSNMSPEDSSIYLCSVIGTGSGANVLTFGAGSRLTVL.

The gene calls are TRBV4-2 and TRBJ1-2; 8 nucleotides align to TRBD1. Germline values: CDR1 LGHNA, CDR2 YNFKEQ. This CDR3 has 15 amino acids. J was trimmed by 4 bases and V by 1 base; bases with no gene match: 5. In DNA form, the CDR3 reads TGTGCCAGCAGCCAAGGACAGGGGTGGTTCTATGGCTACACCTTC. Translating it yields CASSQGQGWFYGYTF.

The chain recombines TRBV29-1 with TRBJ2-5; 9 nucleotides align to TRBD2. J gave up 3 bases and V 4 bases, and 3 bases lay outside the gene matches. The CDR3 runs 13 residues. CDR1 and CDR2 from the germline V gene are SQVTM and ANQGSEA. The CDR3 region is CSVGGTSKETQYF. The CDR3 DNA follows: TGCAGCGTTGGTGGGACTAGCAAAGAGACCCAGTACTTC.

This clonotype appeared a few times. The CDR3 loop reads CASSPGASGMFPYEQYF. The CDR3 DNA reads as TGTGCCAGCAGCCCCGGGGCCAGCGGGATGTTTCCCTACGAGCAGTACTTC. This rearrangement joins TRBV7-9 to TRBJ2-7, with TRBD2 matching 7 bases. The CDR3 covers 17 residues. Germline lookup yields CDR1 SEHNR and CDR2 FQNEAQ (reference sequence). V shed 5 bases and J 2 bases; nucleotides not matched to a gene: 15.

This clonotype was seen more than once but under ten times. V and J are TRBV29-1 and TRBJ2-7; 7 nucleotides agree with TRBD1. Per germline, CDR1 SQVTM and CDR2 ANQGSEA. After removal of 5 bases from V and 6 bases from J, the junction contained 10 bases not matched to a gene. The CDR3 has 13 amino acids. CDR3 DNA sequence: TGCAGCGTTTATGGACAGGTCCCGGTCGAGCAGTACTTC. Amino acids: CSVYGQVPVEQYF.

This chain uses TRBV20-1 with TRBJ2-5, with TRBD2 matching 8 bases. The J call is doubtful: the DNA matches TRBJ2-7 better. CDR3 length equals 17 residues. The germline gives CDR1 DFQATT, CDR2 SNEGSKA (reference sequence). The CDR3: CSARDRVSGTRAYEQYF. CDR3 coding DNA: TGCAGTGCTAGAGATAGGGTTAGCGGGACGAGGGCCTACGAGCAGTACTTC.

V gene TRBV15 combines with J gene TRBJ2-4; TRBD1 is a possible D gene (6 bases). Germline-derived CDR1 and CDR2 are LNHNV and YYDKDF (reference sequence). Deletions cut 3 bases from V and 0 bases from J, with 12 bases between. The CDR3 contains 16 residues. CDR3 DNA: TGTGCCACCAGCAGTGGGGGCTATGTAGCCAAAAACATTCAGTACTTC. Its translation is CATSSGGYVAKNIQYF. The full variable domain, its missing parts supplied by reference TRBV15 and TRBJ2-4, is DAMVIQNPRYQVTQFGKPVTLSCSQTLNHNVMYWYQQKSSQAPKLLFHYYDKDFNNEADTPDNFQSRRPNTSFCFLDIRSPGLGDTAMYLCATSSGGYVAKNIQYFGAGTRLSVL.

The chain is built from TRBV10-3 and TRBJ2-1; 9 nucleotides agree with TRBD1. The CDR3 runs to 15 residues. The germline gives CDR1 ENHRY, CDR2 SYGVKD. After removal of 7 bases from V and 8 bases from J, the junction contained 12 bases not matched to a gene. CDR3 in DNA: TGTGCCATCAATCCGGGACAGGGAATTATGCATGAGCAGTTCTTC. Translating gives CAINPGQGIMHEQFF.

This clonotype was counted a few times. This chain links TRBV18 with TRBJ2-4, with unresolved D. V lost 1 base to trimming and J lost 0 bases, with 7 bases between them. The germline V gene has CDR1 KGHSH and CDR2 LQKENI. This CDR3 is built from 15 residues. CDR3 coding DNA: TGTGCCAGCTCACCACAGGGTTCAGCCAAAAACATTCAGTACTTC. Translating gives CASSPQGSAKNIQYF.

V gene TRBV6-5 combines with J gene TRBJ2-3; tentatively, D is TRBD1 or TRBD2 (6 bases each). Per germline, CDR1 MNHEY and CDR2 SVGAGI. V was cut by 6 bases and J by 4 bases, with 17 bases left in between. The CDR3 spans 15 residues. CDR3: CASRLSGGEADTQYF. The CDR3 DNA follows: TGTGCCAGCAGGCTCTCCGGGGGCGAGGCAGATACGCAGTATTTT.

V usage is TRBV20-1 and J usage is TRBJ2-3; TRBD2 agrees at 10 bases. In germline, CDR1 is DFQATT, CDR2 SNEGSKA (reference sequence). The CDR3 consists of 16 residues. Trimming cost V 1 base and J 4 bases; bases outside gene matches: 8. In DNA, the CDR3 is TGCAGTGCTAGAGGACAGAAGCGGGAGGGTTCAGATACGCAGTATTTT. Its translation: CSARGQKREGSDTQYF.

The V gene is TRBV10-3, the J gene TRBJ2-7; TRBD1 might be the D (6 bases). V was shortened by 10 bases and J by 5 bases, with 18 bases between the two germline ends. There are 13 residues in the CDR3. In germline, CDR1 is ENHRY, CDR2 SYGVKD. CDR3 in DNA: TGTGCCACGGCCAGGGGTGTTGAGGACGAGCAGTACTTC. This encodes CATARGVEDEQYF.

This clonotype was picked up a small number of times. This sequence joins TRBV7-3 and TRBJ2-3, with D perhaps being TRBD1 or TRBD2 (6 bases each). V was pared by 4 bases and J by 2 bases, with 19 bases between. The CDR3 extends over 17 amino acids. Germline values: CDR1 SGHTA, CDR2 FQGTGA. The CDR3 sequence: CASSSPRGRHHTDTQYF. CDR3 coding DNA: TGTGCCAGCAGCTCCCCGAGGGGGAGGCACCACACAGATACGCAGTATTTT.

The chain couples TRBV7-9 to TRBJ1-4, with a weak D call TRBD1 (6 bases). The V and J ends lost 5 bases and 8 bases respectively, with 15 bases between them. The CDR3 length is 14 residues. Looked up from germline, CDR1 is SEHNR and CDR2 is FQNEAQ (reference sequence). In DNA, the CDR3 is TGTGCCAGCAGCCACAGGGCAGAAGGGGAAAAACTGTTTTTT. Encoded protein: CASSHRAEGEKLFF.

The J gene is TRBJ2-7, the V gene TRBV20-1, with D unclear. V lost 0 bases to trimming and J lost 2 bases, with 8 bases between them. Per germline, CDR1 DFQATT and CDR2 SNEGSKA (reference sequence). The CDR3 has 13 residues. In DNA, the CDR3 is TGCAGTGCTAGAGAACCTTCCGCCTACGAGCAGTACTTC. Translating it yields CSAREPSAYEQYF.

This clonotype has ten or more counts. The CDR3 region is CSAGVETQYF. The CDR3 DNA is TGCAGCGCAGGGGTAGAGACCCAGTACTTC. The rearrangement uses TRBV20-1 and TRBJ2-5, with a possible D match to TRBD1 (6 bases). This CDR3 comprises 10 residues. CDR1 and CDR2 from the germline V gene are DFQATT and SNEGSKA (reference sequence).

In DNA form, the CDR3 reads TGCAGCGTTGCGCAGGGGTCCCAAGAGACCCAGTACTTC. Encoded protein: CSVAQGSQETQYF. V is TRBV29-1 and J is TRBJ2-5; TRBD1 is a possible D gene (6 bases). The CDR3 runs 13 residues. Germline CDR1 is SQVTM and CDR2 is ANQGSEA. Trimming pared 4 bases from V and 1 base from J, leaving 10 bases between. The full variable domain, completed using reference TRBV29-1 and TRBJ2-5, is SAVISQKPSRDICQRGTSLTIQCQVDSQVTMMFWYRQQPGQSLTLIATANQGSEATYESGFVIDKFPISRPNLTFSTLTVSNMSPEDSSIYLCSVAQGSQETQYFGPGTRLLVL.

This clonotype was detected only a few times. The chain is built from TRBV20-1 and TRBJ1-5; 11 bases are shared with TRBD1. This CDR3 contains 16 residues. Germline lookup yields CDR1 DFQATT and CDR2 SNEGSKA (reference sequence). Trimming at V came to 2 bases and at J to 6 bases, leaving 9 bases not matched to a gene. CDR3 loop: CSARPWTGGAGQPQHF. DNA for the CDR3: TGCAGTGCTAGACCCTGGACAGGGGGCGCGGGTCAGCCCCAGCATTTT.

The genes are TRBV29-1 and TRBJ2-7, with D unresolved. The CDR3 has 12 amino acids. The germline gives CDR1 SQVTM, CDR2 ANQGSEA. V lost 7 bases and J lost 1, with 11 bases in between. The CDR3, as DNA: TGCAGCGCATCTCAGAAGTCCTACGAGCAGTACTTC. Translation: CSASQKSYEQYF.

This rearrangement joins TRBV4-2 to TRBJ2-1, with TRBD2 identical over 7 bases. J gave up 0 bases and V 4 bases, and 9 bases lay outside the gene matches. The length of the CDR3 is 17 residues. Germline V lookup: CDR1 LGHNA, CDR2 YNFKEQ. The DNA for the CDR3 is TGTGCCAGCAGCCTGAGCCTAGCGGCGAGCTCCTACAATGAGCAGTTCTTC. Translated, it gives CASSLSLAASSYNEQFF.

The chain has TRBV5-1 and TRBJ2-1, with TRBD2 matching over 9 bases. CDR1 and CDR2 (germline): SGHRS, YFSETQ. Trimming cost V 4 bases and J 7 bases; bases outside gene matches: 6. The CDR3 has 14 amino acids. Here the CDR3 DNA reads TGCGCCAGCAGCATCGGTCTAGCGGGGAATGAGCAGTTCTTC. Translation gives CASSIGLAGNEQFF.

The genes are TRBV5-1 and TRBJ2-1; perhaps TRBD1 as D (5 bases). V gave up 1 base and J gave up 4 bases, with 12 bases separating them. Per the germline V gene, CDR1 is SGHRS and CDR2 is YFSETQ. There are 15 residues in the CDR3. CDR3 amino acids: CASSLIGAVYNEQFF. CDR3 sequence (DNA): TGCGCCAGCAGCTTGATAGGGGCAGTATACAATGAGCAGTTCTTC.

The chain links TRBV4-1 to TRBJ2-7, with TRBD1 as a possible D gene (6 bases). CDR3 size: 13 residues. The V gene's germline CDR1 is MGHRA and CDR2 YSYEKL. With 1 base removed from V and 3 bases from J, the gap between germline ends came to 7 bases. CDR3 nucleotides: TGCGCCAGCAGCCAAGGACAGGACTACGAGCAGTACTTC. Its translation is CASSQGQDYEQYF.

J is TRBJ1-2 and V is TRBV5-5, with D unresolved. Germline assignment: CDR1 SGHKS and CDR2 YYEKEE (reference sequence). V was shortened by 0 bases and J by 6 bases, with 3 bases between the two germline ends. CDR3 size: 11 residues. The CDR3 DNA follows: TGTGCCAGCAGCTTGGATCATGGCTACACCTTC. It codes for CASSLDHGYTF. The variable domain in full, with the rest retrieved from reference TRBV5-5 and TRBJ1-2, is DAGVTQSPTHLIKTRGQQVTLRCSPISGHKSVSWYQQVLGQGPQFIFQYYEKEERGRGNFPDRFSARQFPNYSSELNVNALLLGDSALYLCASSLDHGYTFGSGTRLTVV.